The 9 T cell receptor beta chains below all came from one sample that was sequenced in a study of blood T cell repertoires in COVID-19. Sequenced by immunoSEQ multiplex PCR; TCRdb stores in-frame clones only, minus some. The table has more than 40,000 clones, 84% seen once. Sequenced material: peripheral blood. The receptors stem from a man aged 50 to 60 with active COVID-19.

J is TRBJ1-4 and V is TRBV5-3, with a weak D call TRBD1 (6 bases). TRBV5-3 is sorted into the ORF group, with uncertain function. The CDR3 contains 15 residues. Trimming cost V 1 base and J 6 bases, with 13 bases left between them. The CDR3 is CARSLIDRTYEKLFF. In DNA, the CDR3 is TGTGCCAGAAGCTTGATCGACAGGACTTATGAAAAACTGTTTTTT.

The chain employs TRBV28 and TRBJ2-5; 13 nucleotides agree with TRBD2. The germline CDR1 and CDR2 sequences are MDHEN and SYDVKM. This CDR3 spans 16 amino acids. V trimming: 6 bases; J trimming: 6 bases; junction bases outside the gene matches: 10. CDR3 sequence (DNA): TGTGCCAGCAGGGACGGACTAGCGGGGGTTCCGAAGACCCAGTACTTC. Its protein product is CASRDGLAGVPKTQYF.

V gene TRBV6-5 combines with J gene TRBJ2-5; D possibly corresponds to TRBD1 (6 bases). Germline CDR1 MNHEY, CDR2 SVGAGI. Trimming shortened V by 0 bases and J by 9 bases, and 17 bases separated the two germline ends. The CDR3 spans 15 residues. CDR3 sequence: CASSYSTPGPGAQYF. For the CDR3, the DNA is TGTGCCAGCAGTTACTCGACCCCAGGACCAGGGGCCCAGTACTTC.

CDR3 in DNA: TGTGCCAGCAGCCGGAAGCCGACAGGGATTCAAGAGACCCAGTACTTC. Its protein product is CASSRKPTGIQETQYF. The rearrangement uses TRBV3-1 (or the pseudogene TRBV3-2) and TRBJ2-5; 7 nucleotides agree with TRBD1. V lost 4 bases, J lost 2 bases, and 10 bases stayed unmatched. Germline V lookup: CDR1 LGHDT, CDR2 YNNKEL (reference sequence). This CDR3 spans 16 amino acids.

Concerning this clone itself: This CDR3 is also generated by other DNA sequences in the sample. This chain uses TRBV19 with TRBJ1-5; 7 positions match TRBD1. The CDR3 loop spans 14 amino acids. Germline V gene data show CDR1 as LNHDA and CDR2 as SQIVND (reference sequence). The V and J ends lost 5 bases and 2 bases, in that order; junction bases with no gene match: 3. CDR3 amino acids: CASSATGGNQPQHF. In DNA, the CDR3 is TGTGCCAGTAGTGCAACAGGGGGCAATCAGCCCCAGCATTTT.

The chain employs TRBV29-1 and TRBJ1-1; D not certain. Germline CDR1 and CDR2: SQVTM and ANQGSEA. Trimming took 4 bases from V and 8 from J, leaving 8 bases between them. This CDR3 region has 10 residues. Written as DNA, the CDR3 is TGCAGCGTTGGGACTTTCGAAGCTTTCTTT. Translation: CSVGTFEAFF.

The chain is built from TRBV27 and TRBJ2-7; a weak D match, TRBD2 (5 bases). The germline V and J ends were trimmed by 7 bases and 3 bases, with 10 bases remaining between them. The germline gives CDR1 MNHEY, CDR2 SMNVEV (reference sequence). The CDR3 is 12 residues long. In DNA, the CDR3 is TGTGCCAGCACGACGGACTTCTACGAGCAGTACTTC. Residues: CASTTDFYEQYF.

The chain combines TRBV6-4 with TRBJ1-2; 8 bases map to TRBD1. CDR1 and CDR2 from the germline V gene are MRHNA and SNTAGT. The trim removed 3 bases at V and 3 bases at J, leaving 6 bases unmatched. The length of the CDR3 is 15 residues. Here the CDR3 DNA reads TGTGCCAGCAGTGAAGGACAGGGATTGGACTATGGCTACACCTTC. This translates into CASSEGQGLDYGYTF.

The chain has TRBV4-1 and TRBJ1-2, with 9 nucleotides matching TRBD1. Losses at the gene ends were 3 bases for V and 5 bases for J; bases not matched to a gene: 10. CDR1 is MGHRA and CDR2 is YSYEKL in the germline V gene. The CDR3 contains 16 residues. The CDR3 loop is CASSHPVRDRAYGYTF. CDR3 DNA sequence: TGCGCCAGCAGCCATCCGGTTCGGGACAGGGCTTATGGCTACACCTTC.